The 26 T cell receptor beta chains given below trace back to one sample, sequenced in a study of PD-1 blockade in classical Hodgkin lymphoma. Relapse was seen in all patients after autologous stem cell transplantation, and brentuximab vedotin exposure was variable. Libraries were prepared by immunoSEQ multiplex PCR; TCRdb keeps only in-frame clonotypes and omits some of them. The data hold nearly 60,000 clones, with 75% to 95% observed a single time. Sequenced here: peripheral blood mononuclear cells (PBMCs), sampled before the second cycle of nivolumab. These receptors were taken from a human donor with classical Hodgkin lymphoma.

The chain uses TRBV25-1 and TRBJ1-6; 8 nucleotides align to TRBD1. The J segment lost 4 bases and the V segment lost 7 bases, leaving 9 bases of the junction unmatched. The CDR3 has 16 residues. The V gene's germline CDR1 is MGHDK and CDR2 SYGVNS. CDR3 nucleotide sequence: TGTGCCAGCAACCCCCCCGGACAGGGATATAATTCACCCCTCCACTTT. It specifies CASNPPGQGYNSPLHF.

The V gene is TRBV14, the J gene TRBJ2-3; D unclear. V shed 0 bases and J shed 5 bases, with 12 bases lying between them. Looked up from germline, CDR1 is SGHDN and CDR2 is FVKESK. The CDR3 length is 15 residues. The CDR3 protein is CASSQDSLAVDTQYF. The CDR3 region has the DNA TGTGCCAGCAGCCAAGATTCACTTGCAGTAGATACGCAGTATTTT.

This rearrangement joins TRBV7-2 to TRBJ2-3; D possibly corresponds to TRBD2 (5 bases). V lost 6 bases and J 4 bases, leaving 14 bases between the germline ends. This CDR3 has 14 amino acids. Looked up from germline, CDR1 is SGHTA and CDR2 is FQGNSA. CDR3 region: CASRLGGSSDTQYF. In DNA form, the CDR3 reads TGTGCCAGCAGGCTGGGTGGGAGCTCAGATACGCAGTATTTT.

The gene calls are TRBV9 and TRBJ2-3; D is unclear. Trimming shortened V by 0 bases and J by 2 bases, and 13 bases separated the two germline ends. This CDR3 region has 16 residues. Germline lookup yields CDR1 SGDLS and CDR2 YYNGEE. CDR3 sequence reads: CASSVGDLANTDTQYF. Here the CDR3 DNA reads TGTGCCAGCAGCGTAGGCGACCTGGCCAACACAGATACGCAGTATTTT.

This rearrangement joins TRBV27 to TRBJ1-4, with TRBD1 matching 7 bases. This CDR3 comprises 12 residues. Losses at the gene ends were 7 bases for V and 7 bases for J; bases not matched to a gene: 3. Germline values: CDR1 MNHEY, CDR2 SMNVEV (reference sequence). The CDR3 sequence is CASKTGTEKLFF. CDR3 nucleotide sequence: TGTGCCAGCAAGACAGGGACTGAAAAACTGTTTTTT.

The chain links TRBV2 to TRBJ2-7, with a weak D call TRBD1 (6 bases). The germline V gene has CDR1 SNHLY and CDR2 FYNNEI. This CDR3 is built from 15 residues. V lost 8 bases to trimming and J lost 0 bases, with 17 bases between them. This CDR3 is CASVMGTWGSYEQYF. DNA of the CDR3: TGTGCCAGCGTTATGGGGACATGGGGCTCCTACGAGCAGTACTTC. Variable domain in full (rest from reference TRBV2 and TRBJ2-7): EPEVTQTPSHQVTQMGQEVILRCVPISNHLYFYWYRQILGQKVEFLVSFYNNEISEKSEIFDDQFSVERPDGSNFTLKIRSTKLEDSAMYFCASVMGTWGSYEQYFGPGTRLTVT.

The CDR3 DNA follows: TGCGCCAGCAGCTTGGGGCCCCAGGAGGATGAGCAGTTCTTC. Translating it yields CASSLGPQEDEQFF. V gene TRBV5-1 combines with J gene TRBJ2-1, with D perhaps matching TRBD2 (5 bases). Germline V gives CDR1 SGHRS, CDR2 YFSETQ. The length of the CDR3 is 14 residues. V shed 0 bases and J shed 8 bases, with 12 bases lying between them.

The sample holds one count of this clone. The chain employs TRBV7-9 and TRBJ1-2; tentative D call: TRBD1 (5 bases). The germline CDR1 and CDR2 sequences are SEHNR and FQNEAQ (reference sequence). The CDR3 length is 14 residues. V gave up 5 bases and J gave up 1 base, with 11 bases separating them. CDR3 sequence: CASSQGADNYGYTF. CDR3 bases: TGTGCCAGCAGCCAAGGGGCAGATAACTATGGCTACACCTTC.

The chain has TRBV27 and TRBJ1-3; D might be TRBD1 (5 bases). This CDR3 has 14 amino acids. V was clipped by 7 bases and J by 2 bases, with 12 bases between them. CDR1 and CDR2 (germline): MNHEY, SMNVEV (reference sequence). The CDR3 sequence: CASKQETAGNTIYF. CDR3 bases: TGTGCCAGCAAACAGGAGACGGCTGGAAACACCATATATTTT.

The J gene is TRBJ1-5, the V gene TRBV30; no reliable D call. CDR3 length: 13 amino acids. Germline CDR1 reads GTSNPN; CDR2 reads SVGIG (reference sequence). The ends were cut back, 1 base at V and 7 bases at J, with 11 bases in the middle. The CDR3 is CAWSAGSSQPQHF. Here the CDR3 DNA reads TGTGCCTGGAGTGCCGGGTCCTCCCAGCCCCAGCATTTT.

The V gene is TRBV7-3, the J gene TRBJ2-7; D is unclear. V was clipped by 5 bases and J by 2 bases, with 19 bases between them. The CDR3 length is 16 residues. Germline CDR1 is SGHTA and CDR2 is FQGTGA. CDR3 in amino acids: CASSVPIRASAYEQYF. The CDR3 DNA is TGTGCCAGCAGCGTCCCCATCCGGGCCTCAGCCTACGAGCAGTACTTC.

The rearrangement joins TRBV10-3 to TRBJ2-3; 7 nucleotides line up with TRBD2. The germline V gene encodes CDR1 ENHRY and CDR2 SYGVKD. The CDR3 extends over 16 amino acids. J gave up 1 base and V 2 bases, and 6 bases lay outside the gene matches. This CDR3 is CAISEVGGDGTDTQYF. DNA of the CDR3: TGTGCCATCAGTGAGGTGGGGGGGGATGGCACAGATACGCAGTATTTT.

The chain joins TRBV11-2 to TRBJ2-1; tentative D call: TRBD1 (5 bases). Per the germline V gene, CDR1 is SGHAT and CDR2 is FQNNGV. V lost 6 bases, J lost 4 bases, and 10 bases lay in between. The CDR3 sequence is 13 residues long. As DNA, the CDR3 is TGTGCCAGCAGTGGGGCAGGATACAATGAGCAGTTCTTC. Translating gives CASSGAGYNEQFF.

The rearrangement links TRBV28 to TRBJ1-1; unclear D gene. CDR3 length: 13 amino acids. Germline lookup yields CDR1 MDHEN and CDR2 SYDVKM. With 5 bases removed from V and 3 bases from J, the gap between germline ends came to 10 bases. The DNA for the CDR3 is TGTGCCAGCAGTGTAGGCGGGGACACTGAAGCTTTCTTT. Amino acids: CASSVGGDTEAFF.

V gene TRBV29-1 combines with J gene TRBJ2-1; D assignment may be TRBD1 or TRBD2 (6 bases each). Germline CDR1 reads SQVTM; CDR2 reads ANQGSEA. This CDR3 has 18 amino acids. With 7 bases removed from V and 5 bases from J, the gap between germline ends came to 30 bases. The CDR3 spells CSAWGAGVGSNPNNEQFF. The CDR3 region has the DNA TGCAGCGCCTGGGGGGCAGGGGTTGGTTCAAACCCAAACAATGAGCAGTTCTTC.

The chain carries TRBV27 and TRBJ2-2, with D perhaps matching TRBD2 (5 bases). The CDR3 extends over 18 amino acids. V gave up 3 bases and J gave up 3 bases, with 20 bases separating them. The germline V gene encodes CDR1 MNHEY and CDR2 SMNVEV (reference sequence). This chain's CDR3 is CASSFNYWPTRDTGELFF. The CDR3, as DNA: TGTGCCAGCAGTTTTAATTATTGGCCTACTAGAGACACCGGGGAGCTGTTTTTT.

This chain links TRBV10-3 with TRBJ2-2; D uncertain. Germline V gives CDR1 ENHRY, CDR2 SYGVKD. V was pared by 3 bases and J by 4 bases, with 6 bases between. The CDR3 consists of 13 residues. In DNA form, the CDR3 reads TGTGCCATCAGTGAAGGGCGCACCGGGGAGCTGTTTTTT. It codes for CAISEGRTGELFF.

The chain carries TRBV27 and TRBJ2-4; D uncertain. CDR1 MNHEY and CDR2 SMNVEV come from the germline V gene (reference sequence). V was shortened by 8 bases and J by 0 bases, with 5 bases between the two germline ends. The CDR3 extends over 12 amino acids. CDR3 DNA: TGTGCCAGCGGTATAGCCAAAAACATTCAGTACTTC. Translated, it gives CASGIAKNIQYF.

In its sample, this clone was seen once. The chain carries TRBV7-9 and TRBJ1-1; D is unresolved. Trimming removed 6 bases at V and 0 bases at J, with 14 bases between. CDR1 is SEHNR and CDR2 is FQNEAQ in the germline V gene (reference sequence). This CDR3 region has 15 residues. The DNA of the CDR3 is TGTGCCAGCAGACCAATGGGATACATGAACACTGAAGCTTTCTTT. Amino acid sequence: CASRPMGYMNTEAFF. Looking up the rest from reference TRBV7-9 and TRBJ1-1 gives the full variable domain: DTGVSQNPRHKITKRGQNVTFRCDPISEHNRLYWYRQTLGQGPEFLTYFQNEAQLEKSRLLSDRFSAERPKGSFSTLEIQRTEQGDSAMYLCASRPMGYMNTEAFFGQGTRLTVV.

Relative to its sample, this clone is medium-sized. The chain links TRBV4-3 to TRBJ2-7; TRBD1 agrees at 10 bases. The trim removed 3 bases at V and 6 bases at J, leaving 5 bases unmatched. Per the germline V gene, CDR1 is LGHNA and CDR2 is YSLEER. The CDR3 has 14 amino acids. This CDR3 is CASSHGTGASEQYF. The CDR3 nucleotides read TGCGCCAGCAGCCACGGGACAGGGGCAAGCGAGCAGTACTTC.

This sequence joins TRBV18 and TRBJ1-3; 9 nucleotides match TRBD1. J lost 4 bases, V lost 3 bases, and 4 bases had no gene match. The CDR3 has 15 amino acids. Germline V gives CDR1 KGHSH, CDR2 LQKENI. CDR3 sequence (DNA): TGTGCCAGCTCACCCTGGACAGGGGAAGGAAACACCATATATTTT. It translates to CASSPWTGEGNTIYF. The whole variable domain, remainder taken from reference TRBV18 and TRBJ1-3, is NAGVMQNPRHLVRRRGQEARLRCSPMKGHSHVYWYRQLPEEGLKFMVYLQKENIIDESGMPKERFSAEFPKEGPSILRIQQVVRGDSAAYFCASSPWTGEGNTIYFGEGSWLTVV.

The J gene is TRBJ2-3, the V gene TRBV7-3, with D possibly being TRBD1 (6 bases). The V gene's germline CDR1 is SGHTA and CDR2 FQGTGA. The CDR3 contains 15 residues. The V end lost 2 bases, the J end lost 2 bases, and 11 bases lay between the germline ends. The CDR3 loop is CASSLQGLITDTQYF. The CDR3, as DNA: TGTGCCAGCAGCTTACAGGGGCTAATCACAGATACGCAGTATTTT.

V is TRBV11-3 and J is TRBJ1-2; D perhaps matches TRBD1 (5 bases). Per germline, CDR1 SGHNT and CDR2 YENEEA. CDR3 length: 14 residues. V lost 5 bases and J lost 8, with 18 bases in between. DNA for the CDR3: TGTGCCAGCAGCACCCGGGGGGGAACGGGCGGCTACACCTTC. Translating gives CASSTRGGTGGYTF.

The J gene is TRBJ2-2, the V gene TRBV5-4, with TRBD2 identical over 9 bases. CDR1 and CDR2 (germline): SGHNT, YYREEE (reference sequence). The V gene end was trimmed by 2 bases and the J gene end by 3 bases; junction bases not matched to a gene: 14. The length of the CDR3 is 19 residues. The CDR3 here is CASSLGGVSGSSHTGELFF. The CDR3 DNA reads as TGTGCCAGCAGCTTAGGAGGGGTTAGCGGGAGTTCGCACACCGGGGAGCTGTTTTTT.

This clone was recorded only once. CDR3 DNA sequence: TGTGCCAGCAGTTTATCAGGGGGACTCGACCCTAACTATGGCTACACCTTC. Protein: CASSLSGGLDPNYGYTF. The chain has TRBV27 and TRBJ1-2, with a possible D match to TRBD1 (6 bases). Germline-derived CDR1 and CDR2 are MNHEY and SMNVEV (reference sequence). Trimming took off 0 bases at V and 0 bases at J, with 14 bases between the two ends. This CDR3 is 17 amino acids long.

The gene calls are TRBV7-6 and TRBJ2-1; a possible D gene is TRBD2 (6 bases). Germline CDR1 is SGHVS and CDR2 is FNYEAQ. Trimming pared 7 bases from V and 4 bases from J, leaving 14 bases between. The CDR3 contains 14 residues. CDR3 residues: CASNSGQTYNEQFF. The CDR3 region has the DNA TGTGCCAGCAATAGCGGACAAACGTACAATGAGCAGTTCTTC. Supplemented by reference TRBV7-6 and TRBJ2-1, the full variable domain reads GAGVSQSPRYKVTKRGQDVALRCDPISGHVSLYWYRQALGQGPEFLTYFNYEAQQDKSGLPNDRFSAERPEGSISTLTIQRTEQRDSAMYRCASNSGQTYNEQFFGPGTRLTVL.